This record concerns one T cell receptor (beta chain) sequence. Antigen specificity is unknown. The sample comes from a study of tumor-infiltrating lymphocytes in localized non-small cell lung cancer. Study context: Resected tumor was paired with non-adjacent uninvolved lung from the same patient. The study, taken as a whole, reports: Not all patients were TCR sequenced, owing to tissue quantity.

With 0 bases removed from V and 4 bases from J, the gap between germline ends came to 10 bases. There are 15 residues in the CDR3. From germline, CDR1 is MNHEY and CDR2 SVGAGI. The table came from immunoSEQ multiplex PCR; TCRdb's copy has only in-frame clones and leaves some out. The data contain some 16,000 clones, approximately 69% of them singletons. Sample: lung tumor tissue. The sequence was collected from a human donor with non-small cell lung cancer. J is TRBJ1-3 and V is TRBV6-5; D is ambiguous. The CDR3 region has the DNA TGTGCCAGCAGTTACTCGAAAGGGTACGGAAACACCATATATTTT. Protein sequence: CASSYSKGYGNTIYF.